This entry describes one T cell receptor beta chain. The data are from a study of blood T cell repertoires in COVID-19. Germline V gene data show CDR1 as LNHDA and CDR2 as SQIVND (reference sequence). The V end was cut by 6 bases, the J end by 0 bases, with 21 bases between. The CDR3 runs 18 residues. TCRdb's copy holds only in-frame clones and misses some; the assay was immunoSEQ multiplex PCR. The sample yields 430,000 or so clones, about 90% seen once. This sequence was found in a man between 18 and 35 years old with COVID-19, enrolled during active disease. Sequencing was performed on peripheral blood. This rearrangement joins TRBV19 to TRBJ2-1; TRBD2 is a possible D gene (5 bases). In DNA form, the CDR3 reads TGTGCCAGTAGGAACAGCGGAGTGGCAGGTAGCTCCTACAATGAGCAGTTCTTC. Encoded protein: CASRNSGVAGSSYNEQFF.